This T cell receptor (beta chain) originates from a study of blood T cell repertoires in COVID-19. Study in general: The United States, Italy and Spain supplied acute and convalescent COVID-19 samples. Sample material is recorded as cDNA or gDNA derived from T cells, B-cell-depleted T cells, or PBMCs.

Original methodology: Researchers report that nucleated cell counts were estimated from reference gene primer amplification. TCRdb's table, derived via immunoSEQ multiplex PCR, lists solely in-frame clones and lacks some. The V and J calls and the clone size are those of that table, but D and trimming were determined from the DNA. Of roughly 250,000 clones in the sample, about 85% are singletons; the top ten hold approximately 4%. The germline V gene encodes CDR1 WSHSY and CDR2 SAAADI. V shed 7 bases and J shed 4 bases, with 18 bases lying between them. The CDR3 contains 15 residues. The genes are TRBV10-2 and TRBJ2-3; tentatively, D is TRBD2 (5 bases). The sequencing sample was made of peripheral blood. This TCR derives from a man aged 55 to 70 who had recovered from COVID-19. CDR3 nucleotide sequence: TGCGCCAGCAAAAATGCGGGTGAGGCGGCAGATACGCAGTATTTT. This sequence encodes CASKNAGEAADTQYF.